These 2 T cell receptor beta chains came from one sample sequenced in a study of blood T cell repertoires in COVID-19. Only in-frame clones appear in the TCRdb table, and some are missing; sequencing was by immunoSEQ multiplex PCR. The table includes about 440,000 clones, around 88% detected once. Sequences were obtained from peripheral blood. These receptors were obtained from a woman aged 50 to 60 with COVID-19, enrolled during active disease.

The chain recombines TRBV5-1 with TRBJ2-1; 9 bases fit TRBD1. V shed 5 bases and J 8 bases; nucleotides not matched to a gene: 8. CDR1 SGHRS and CDR2 YFSETQ come from the germline V gene. This CDR3 has 14 residues. The CDR3 DNA reads as TGCGCCAGCAGAAAGGACAGGGGAAGTTATGAGCAGTTCTTC. This sequence encodes CASRKDRGSYEQFF.

This sequence joins TRBV19 and TRBJ1-6; D is unclear. This CDR3 contains 16 residues. Trimming stripped 3 bases from V and 0 bases from J, with 9 bases between. From germline, CDR1 is LNHDA and CDR2 SQIVND (reference sequence). The CDR3: CASSIRVSSYNSPLHF. The CDR3 DNA is TGTGCCAGTAGTATTCGGGTGAGCTCCTATAATTCACCCCTCCACTTT.